This TCR beta chain is from a study of cytomegalovirus exposure and HLA in healthy donors. Both 60 Vbeta primers and 13 Jbeta primers went into the PCR. TCRdb's copy holds only in-frame clones and misses some; the assay was immunoSEQ multiplex PCR. The sample has about 150,000 clones, about 64% seen once; the top ten hold 4% to 5.5%. CDR1 is MNHEY and CDR2 is SVGAGI in the germline V gene. The CDR3 is 15 amino acids. V lost 0 bases and J 0 bases, leaving 6 bases between the germline ends. The receptor was isolated from a man aged 55 to 70 in good health and CMV-seronegative. The specimen was PBMCs. J is TRBJ1-5 and V is TRBV6-5; D perhaps matches TRBD1 (5 bases). Here the CDR3 reads CASSYSGVSNQPQHF. The DNA for the CDR3 is TGTGCCAGCAGTTACTCAGGGGTTAGCAATCAGCCCCAGCATTTT.